The clone carrying this T cell receptor beta chain was detected a few times. The antigen is unknown. As for treatment: approximately nine-day PBMC culture with coronavirus spike peptide pools or control peptides (ViraFEST assay). Isolation of CD4+ T cells by negative selection took place after more than 9 days of culture. The assay that was used to sequence DNA from cultured CD4+ T cells was the Oncomine TCR Beta short-read assay. Investigators obtained genomic DNA by extraction from cultured CD4+ T cells. TCRdb reprocessed the PCR reads via MiXCR and lists one record per CDR3 protein. The table has roughly 12,000 distinct CDR3 sequences, 30% to 40% seen once; the top ten hold roughly 14%. These data originate in a study of vaccination and CD4 T cells after COVID-19. At the level of the study: Recovered patients in the cohort numbered six men and four women, two of them Hispanic. As a positive control, some control cultures were given a CEFX pool, while others were given an HIV-1 Nef pool or no peptide.

CDR1 and CDR2 from the germline V gene are SGHTA and FQGNSA. V lost 6 bases and J lost 2, with 14 bases in between. This CDR3 region has 14 residues. The sample here was CD4+ T cells from blood, cultured in vitro, taken after SARS-CoV-2 vaccination. The sequence derives from a human donor who had recovered from COVID-19. This chain joins TRBV7-2 and TRBJ2-7, with unresolved D. The CDR3 loop reads CASSPTAPAYEQYF. The CDR3 DNA reads TGTGCCAGCAGTCCCACGGCCCCAGCCTACGAGCAGTACTTC.